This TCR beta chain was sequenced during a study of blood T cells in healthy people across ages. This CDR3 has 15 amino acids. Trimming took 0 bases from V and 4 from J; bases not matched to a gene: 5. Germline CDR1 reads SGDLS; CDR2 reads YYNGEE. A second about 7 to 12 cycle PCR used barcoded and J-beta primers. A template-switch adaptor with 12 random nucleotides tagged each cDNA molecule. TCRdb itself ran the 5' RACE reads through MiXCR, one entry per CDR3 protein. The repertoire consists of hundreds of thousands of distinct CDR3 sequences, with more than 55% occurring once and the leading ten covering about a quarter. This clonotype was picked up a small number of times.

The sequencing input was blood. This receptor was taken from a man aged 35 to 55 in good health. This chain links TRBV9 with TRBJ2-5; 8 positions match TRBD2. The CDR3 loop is CASSVASGRGETQYF. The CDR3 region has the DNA TGTGCCAGCAGCGTAGCTAGCGGGCGGGGAGAGACCCAGTACTTC.